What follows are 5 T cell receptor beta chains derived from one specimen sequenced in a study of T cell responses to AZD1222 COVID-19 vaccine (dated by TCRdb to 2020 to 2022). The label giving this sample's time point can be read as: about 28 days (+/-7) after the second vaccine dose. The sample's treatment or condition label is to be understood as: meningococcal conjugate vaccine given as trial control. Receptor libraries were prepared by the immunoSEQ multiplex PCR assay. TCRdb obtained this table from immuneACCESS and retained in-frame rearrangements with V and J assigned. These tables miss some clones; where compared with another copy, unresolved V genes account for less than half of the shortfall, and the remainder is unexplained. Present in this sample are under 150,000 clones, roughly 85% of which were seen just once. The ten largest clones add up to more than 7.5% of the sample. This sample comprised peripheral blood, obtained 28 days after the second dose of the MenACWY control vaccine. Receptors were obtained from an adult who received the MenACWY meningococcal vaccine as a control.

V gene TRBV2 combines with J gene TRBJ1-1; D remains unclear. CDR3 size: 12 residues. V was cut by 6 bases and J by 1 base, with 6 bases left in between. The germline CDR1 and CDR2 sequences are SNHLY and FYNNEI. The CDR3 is CASSPQNTEAFF. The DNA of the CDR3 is TGTGCCAGCAGCCCCCAGAACACTGAAGCTTTCTTT. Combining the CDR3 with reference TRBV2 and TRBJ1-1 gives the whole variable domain EPEVTQTPSHQVTQMGQEVILRCVPISNHLYFYWYRQILGQKVEFLVSFYNNEISEKSEIFDDQFSVERPDGSNFTLKIRSTKLEDSAMYFCASSPQNTEAFFGQGTRLTVV.

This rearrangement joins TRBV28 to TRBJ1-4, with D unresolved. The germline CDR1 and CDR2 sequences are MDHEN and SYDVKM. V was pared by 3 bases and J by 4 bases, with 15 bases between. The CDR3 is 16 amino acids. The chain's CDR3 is CASSLILGRDNEKLFF. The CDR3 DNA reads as TGTGCCAGCAGTTTGATTTTAGGACGGGATAATGAAAAACTGTTTTTT. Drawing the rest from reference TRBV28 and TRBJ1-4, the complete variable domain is DVKVTQSSRYLVKRTGEKVFLECVQDMDHENMFWYRQDPGLGLRLIYFSYDVKMKEKGDIPEGYSVSREKKERFSLILESASTNQTSMYLCASSLILGRDNEKLFFGSGTQLSVL.

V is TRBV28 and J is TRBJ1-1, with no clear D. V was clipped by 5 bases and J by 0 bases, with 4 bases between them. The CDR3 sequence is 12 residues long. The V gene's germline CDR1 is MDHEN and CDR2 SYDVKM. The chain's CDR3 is CASSILNTEAFF. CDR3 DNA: TGTGCCAGCAGTATCTTGAACACTGAAGCTTTCTTT.

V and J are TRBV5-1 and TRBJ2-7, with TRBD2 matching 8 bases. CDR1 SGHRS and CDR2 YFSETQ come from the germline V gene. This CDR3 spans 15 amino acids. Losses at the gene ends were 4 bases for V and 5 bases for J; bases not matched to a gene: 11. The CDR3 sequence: CASSLGDREGHEQYF. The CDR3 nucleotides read TGCGCCAGCAGCCTGGGGGACCGGGAGGGCCACGAGCAGTACTTC. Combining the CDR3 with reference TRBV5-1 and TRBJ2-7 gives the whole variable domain KAGVTQTPRYLIKTRGQQVTLSCSPISGHRSVSWYQQTPGQGLQFLFEYFSETQRNKGNFPGRFSGRQFSNSRSEMNVSTLELGDSALYLCASSLGDREGHEQYFGPGTRLTVT.

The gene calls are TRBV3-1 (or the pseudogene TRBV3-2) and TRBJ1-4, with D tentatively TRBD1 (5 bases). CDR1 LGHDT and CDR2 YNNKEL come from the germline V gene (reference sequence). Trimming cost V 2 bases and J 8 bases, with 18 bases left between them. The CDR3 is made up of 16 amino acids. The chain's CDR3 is CASSQRAGAQGEKLFF. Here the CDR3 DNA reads TGTGCCAGCAGCCAAAGAGCCGGGGCGCAAGGGGAAAAACTGTTTTTT.